This TCR beta chain came from a study of post-analysis software for immune sequencing data. Study as a whole: Relapsing-remitting, secondary progressive and progressive-relapsing multiple sclerosis courses were included.

The junction had 3 bases not matched to a gene; V was cut back by 4 bases and J by 4 bases. The CDR3 totals 14 residues. Germline V gene lookup returns CDR1 MGHDK and CDR2 SYGVNS. The study's findings and limits: Versus controls, multiple sclerosis patients showed significantly lower diversity (normalized Chao1). Compared with controls, patients had more of five TRBV segments, including TRBV5-6, TRBV5-1 and TRBV20-1.

This clonotype was recorded a few times. The antigen is undetermined. The TCR beta cDNA libraries carried unique molecular identifiers. MiXCR, applied by TCRdb to the PCR reads, yields one record per CDR3 protein. Of roughly 600,000 distinct CDR3 sequences listed, roughly 46% are singletons. The sequenced sample was blood. The chain joins TRBV25-1 to TRBJ2-7; 11 bases are shared with TRBD2. This receptor was obtained from a girl aged 5-17 years with multiple sclerosis. CDR3 DNA: TGTGCCAGCAGTGGGGCTAGCGGGGGGTACGAGCAGTACTTC. Its protein is CASSGASGGYEQYF.